This T cell receptor (beta chain) was identified during a study of cytomegalovirus exposure and HLA in healthy donors. Study context: An early release of data contained about 85 million unique TCRs, which came from HLA-typed donors. General study points: At a 0.05 false discovery rate, a later analysis found 18,000 or so TCR beta sequences to be associated with HLA alleles. The Asian-associated ancestry cluster reportedly had fewer N-insertions than the roughly 670-donor mean in a later analysis.

Points on this clone: Its cognate antigen is unknown.

In the PCR, 60 Vbeta and 13 Jbeta primers were used. The repertoire was sequenced with immunoSEQ multiplex PCR; TCRdb's copy has only in-frame clones and lacks some. Of about 150,000 clones listed, about 74% are singletons. V was pared by 3 bases and J by 0 bases, with 13 bases between. Germline lookup yields CDR1 LGHNA and CDR2 YNFKEQ. CDR3 length: 16 residues. Sequencing used PBMCs. The V call is TRBV4-2, the J call TRBJ2-3, with D possibly matching TRBD2 (6 bases). The sequence was collected from a male donor in good health and CMV-seronegative. The CDR3 spells CASSHPWDSSTDTQYF. The CDR3 nucleotides read TGTGCCAGCAGCCATCCCTGGGACTCTAGCACAGATACGCAGTATTTT.